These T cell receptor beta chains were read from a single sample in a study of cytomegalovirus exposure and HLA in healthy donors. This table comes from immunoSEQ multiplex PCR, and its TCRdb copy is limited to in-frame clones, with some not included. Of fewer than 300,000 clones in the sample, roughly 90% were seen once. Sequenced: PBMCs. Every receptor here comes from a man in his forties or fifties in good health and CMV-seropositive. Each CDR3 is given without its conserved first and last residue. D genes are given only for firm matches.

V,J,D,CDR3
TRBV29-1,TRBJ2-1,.,SGGGGSLGPYNEQF
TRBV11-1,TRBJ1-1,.,ASSHPRRNTEAF
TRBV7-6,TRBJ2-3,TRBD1,ASSSPTGDSADTQY
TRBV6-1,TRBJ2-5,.,ASGGLRVQETQY
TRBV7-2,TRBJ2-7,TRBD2,ASSPPTSGVYEQY
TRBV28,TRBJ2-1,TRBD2,ATQTSGKSYNEQF
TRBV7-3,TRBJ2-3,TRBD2,ASSLTGGGSDTQY
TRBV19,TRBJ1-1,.,ASSIPGRQLNTEAF
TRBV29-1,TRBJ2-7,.,SVVGGEYEQY
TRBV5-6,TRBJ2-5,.,ASSLGGQTQY
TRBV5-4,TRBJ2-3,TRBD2,ASSSPGSGTYTDTQY
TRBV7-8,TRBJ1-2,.,ASSRIEGYYGYT
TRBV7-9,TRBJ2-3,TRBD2,ASSPPAGSPDTQY
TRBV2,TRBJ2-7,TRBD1,ASRTPGQSTYEQY
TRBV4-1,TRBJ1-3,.,ASSPGLTGNTIY
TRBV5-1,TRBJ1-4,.,ASSPTGSSEGKLF
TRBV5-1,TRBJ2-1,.,ASSLTVVNEQF
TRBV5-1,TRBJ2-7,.,ASSARPGEQY
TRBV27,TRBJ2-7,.,ASTRVKGGGDEQY
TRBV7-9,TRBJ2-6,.,SSSLAEGAGANVLT
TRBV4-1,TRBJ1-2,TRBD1,ASGAGRQGAAYGYT
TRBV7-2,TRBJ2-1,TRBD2,ASSLVGTSGIHNEQF
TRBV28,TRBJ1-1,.,ASSLQGRTEAF
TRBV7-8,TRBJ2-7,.,ASSPLQGGYEQY
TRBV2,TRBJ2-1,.,ASKTLRGGSYNEQF
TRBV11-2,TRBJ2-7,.,ASSLRGGDSYEQY
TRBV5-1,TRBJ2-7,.,ASSLTSPYEQY
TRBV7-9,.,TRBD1,ASSLERTDRAYEQY
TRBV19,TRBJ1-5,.,ASTYGGQPQH
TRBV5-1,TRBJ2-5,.,ASSSGRGRGETQY
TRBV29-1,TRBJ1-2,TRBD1,SIRTGDYGYT
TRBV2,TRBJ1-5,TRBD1,ASKIEGQTNQPQH
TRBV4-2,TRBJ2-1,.,ASSRSVGSEQF
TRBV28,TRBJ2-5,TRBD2,ASLESGMGETQY
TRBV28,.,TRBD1,ASNRYRGRTYEQY